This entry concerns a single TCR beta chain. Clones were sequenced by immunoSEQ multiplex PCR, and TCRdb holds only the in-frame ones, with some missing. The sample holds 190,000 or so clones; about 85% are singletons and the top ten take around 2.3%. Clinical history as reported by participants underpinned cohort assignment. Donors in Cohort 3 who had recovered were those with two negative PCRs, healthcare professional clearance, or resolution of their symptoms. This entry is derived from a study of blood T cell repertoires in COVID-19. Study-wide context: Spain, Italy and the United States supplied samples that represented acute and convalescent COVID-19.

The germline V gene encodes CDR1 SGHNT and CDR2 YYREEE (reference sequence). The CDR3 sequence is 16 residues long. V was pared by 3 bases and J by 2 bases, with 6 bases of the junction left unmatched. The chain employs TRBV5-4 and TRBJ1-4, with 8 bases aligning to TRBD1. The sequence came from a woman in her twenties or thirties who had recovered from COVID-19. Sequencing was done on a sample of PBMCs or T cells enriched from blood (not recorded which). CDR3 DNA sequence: TGTGCCAGCAGCTCAGGGGGCGCGTCGACTAATGAAAAACTGTTTTTT. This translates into CASSSGGASTNEKLFF.